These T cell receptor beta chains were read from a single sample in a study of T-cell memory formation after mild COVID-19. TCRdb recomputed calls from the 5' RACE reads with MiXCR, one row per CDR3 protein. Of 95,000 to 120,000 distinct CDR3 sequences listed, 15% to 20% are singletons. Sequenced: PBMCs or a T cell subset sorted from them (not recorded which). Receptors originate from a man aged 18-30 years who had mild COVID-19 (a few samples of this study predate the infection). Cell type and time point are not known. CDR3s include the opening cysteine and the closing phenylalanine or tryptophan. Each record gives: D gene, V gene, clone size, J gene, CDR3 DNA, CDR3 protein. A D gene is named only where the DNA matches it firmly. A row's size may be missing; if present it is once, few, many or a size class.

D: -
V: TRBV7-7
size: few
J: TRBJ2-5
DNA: TGTGCCAGCAGCTTAGGAGGGGCCCCTCTCCAAGAGACCCAGTACTTC
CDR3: CASSLGGAPLQETQYF

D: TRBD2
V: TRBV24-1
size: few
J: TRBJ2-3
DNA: TGTGCCACCAGTGAGGGGGGACTAGCGGGGGTTGTGGGTACGCAGTATTTT
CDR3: CATSEGGLAGVVGTQYF

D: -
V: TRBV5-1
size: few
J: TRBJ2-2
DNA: TGCGCCAGCAGCTTAAGTGACAGCGTCACCGGGGAGCTGTTTTTT
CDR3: CASSLSDSVTGELFF

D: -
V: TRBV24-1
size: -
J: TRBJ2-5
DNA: TGTGCCACCAGTGATTGGGGGGGCGAGACCCAGTACTTC
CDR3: CATSDWGGETQYF

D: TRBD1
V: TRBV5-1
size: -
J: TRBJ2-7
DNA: TGCGCCTCCCAGGAGAGGACAGGGCTCTACGAGCAGTACTTC
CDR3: CASQERTGLYEQYF

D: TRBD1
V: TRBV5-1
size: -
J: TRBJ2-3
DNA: TGCGCCAGCAGCTTGGTACAGGGGTGGGCAGATACGCAGTATTTT
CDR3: CASSLVQGWADTQYF

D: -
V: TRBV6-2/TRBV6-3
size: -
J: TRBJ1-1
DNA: TGTGCCAGCAGTTATTATCCCTCAACTGAAGCTTTCTTT
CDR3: CASSYYPSTEAFF

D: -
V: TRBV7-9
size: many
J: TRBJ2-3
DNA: TGTGCCAGCAGCTTAGCTTATTTGGCCGAGACTGCCACAGATACGCAGTATTTT
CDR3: CASSLAYLAETATDTQYF

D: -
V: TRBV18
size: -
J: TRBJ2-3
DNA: TGTGCCATCTCACCCTCCGGGACTACAGATACGCAGTATTTT
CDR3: CAISPSGTTDTQYF

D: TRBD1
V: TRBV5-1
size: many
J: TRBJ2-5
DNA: TGCGCCAGCAGCCTAGGGACAGGGCAGGGGACCCAGTACTTC
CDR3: CASSLGTGQGTQYF

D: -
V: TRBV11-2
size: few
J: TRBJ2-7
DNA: TGTGCCAGCAGCCCGCGGTTCAGCTCCTACGAGCAGTACTTC
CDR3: CASSPRFSSYEQYF

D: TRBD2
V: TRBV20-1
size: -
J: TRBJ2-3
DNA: TGCAGTGCTGGCTCGCGGGGGGGCGTCACAGATACGCAGTATTTT
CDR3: CSAGSRGGVTDTQYF

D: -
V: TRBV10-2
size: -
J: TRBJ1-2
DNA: TGCGCCAGCAGTGAGGTGATCCGGGGGCCTCATGGCTACACCTTC
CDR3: CASSEVIRGPHGYTF

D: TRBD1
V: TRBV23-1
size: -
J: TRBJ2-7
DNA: TGCGCCAGCAGTCACTGGACAGGGGTAGAATACGAGCAGTACTTC
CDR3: CASSHWTGVEYEQYF

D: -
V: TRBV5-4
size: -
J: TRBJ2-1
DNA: TGTGCCAGCAGCTTGGTCATGGGCGACTACAATGAGCAGTTCTTC
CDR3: CASSLVMGDYNEQFF

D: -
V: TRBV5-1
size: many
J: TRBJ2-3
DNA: TGCGCCAGCAGCTCGACCGGGCGGGGTCGGGCAGATACGCAGTATTTT
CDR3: CASSSTGRGRADTQYF

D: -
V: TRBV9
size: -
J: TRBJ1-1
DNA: TGTGCCAGCAGCGTCATCCAGGGAGGCACTGAAGCTTTCTTT
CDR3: CASSVIQGGTEAFF

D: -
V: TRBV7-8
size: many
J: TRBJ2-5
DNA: TGTGCCAGCAGCGTGGGGCGCCAAGAGACCCAGTACTTC
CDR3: CASSVGRQETQYF

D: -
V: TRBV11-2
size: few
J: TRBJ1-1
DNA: TGTGCCAGCAGACATACGGGGACTGAAGCTTTCTTT
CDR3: CASRHTGTEAFF

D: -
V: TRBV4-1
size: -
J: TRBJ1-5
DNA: TGCGCCAGCAGCCAAGATCGCTGGGACCCTAATCAGCCCCAGCATTTT
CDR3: CASSQDRWDPNQPQHF

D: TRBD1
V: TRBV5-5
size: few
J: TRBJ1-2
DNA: TGTGCCAGCAGCGTTGACAGGGGGCTTGGCTACACCTTC
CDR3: CASSVDRGLGYTF

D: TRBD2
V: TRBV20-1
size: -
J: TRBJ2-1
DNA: TGCAGTGCGGAGGCGGCGGGGGGTGGATACAATGAGCAGTTCTTC
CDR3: CSAEAAGGGYNEQFF

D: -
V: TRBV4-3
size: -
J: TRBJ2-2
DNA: TGCGCCAGCAGCCAAGATCGAAGGGCGAACACCGGGGAGCTGTTTTTT
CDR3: CASSQDRRANTGELFF

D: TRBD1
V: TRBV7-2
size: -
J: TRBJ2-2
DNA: TGTGCCAGCAGGACCGGGACAGAGAACACCGGGGAGCTGTTTTTT
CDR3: CASRTGTENTGELFF

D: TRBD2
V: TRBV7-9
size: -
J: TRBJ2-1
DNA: TGTGCCAGCAGCTTGCGCGGGACTAGCGGGGGGCATGAGCAGTTCTTC
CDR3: CASSLRGTSGGHEQFF

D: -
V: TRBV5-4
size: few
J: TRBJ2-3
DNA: TGTGCCAGCAGCGACGCCGGGGCTTCGGATACGCAGTATTTT
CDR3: CASSDAGASDTQYF

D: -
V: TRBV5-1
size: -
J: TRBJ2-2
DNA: TGCGCCAGCAGTCGGCAAGGGGACGGGGAGCTGTTTTTT
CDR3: CASSRQGDGELFF

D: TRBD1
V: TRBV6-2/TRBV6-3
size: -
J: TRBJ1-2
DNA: TGTGCCAGCCGGGGACAGGGAGGCTACACCTTC
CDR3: CASRGQGGYTF

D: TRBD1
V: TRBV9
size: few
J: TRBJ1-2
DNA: TGTGCCAGCAGCGCAGGCCGGGACAGTTTCTATGGCTACACCTTC
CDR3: CASSAGRDSFYGYTF

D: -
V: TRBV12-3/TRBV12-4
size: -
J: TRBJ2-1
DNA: TGTGCCAGCAGGCAGGGGCGCATCAATGAGCAGTTCTTC
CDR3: CASRQGRINEQFF